The 32 T cell receptor beta chains given below trace back to one sample, sequenced in a study of T cell responses to AZD1222 COVID-19 vaccine. Sequencing was performed with immunoSEQ multiplex PCR; in TCRdb, only in-frame clones are kept and a portion is missing. The sample has about 150,000 clones; just over 90% are singletons. Sample: peripheral blood, taken 28 days after the second AZD1222 dose. Receptor source: an adult who received the AZD1222 COVID-19 vaccine.

This clone was counted a single time. J is TRBJ2-7 and V is TRBV18, with D perhaps given as TRBD1 or TRBD2 (5 bases each). CDR1 and CDR2 (germline): KGHSH, LQKENI. V was shortened by 6 bases and J by 5 bases, with 17 bases between the two germline ends. CDR3 length: 14 amino acids. CDR3 sequence (DNA): TGTGCCAGCTCCCCCCGGGCCGGGGCGGACGAGCAGTACTTC. This gives the protein CASSPRAGADEQYF.

This clone was detected a few times. The V gene is TRBV19, the J gene TRBJ1-5, with D possibly TRBD1 on 5 matching bases. CDR3 size: 19 residues. Germline loops: CDR1 LNHDA, CDR2 SQIVND (reference sequence). Trimming pared 2 bases from V and 1 base from J, leaving 21 bases between. The CDR3, as DNA: TGTGCCAGTAGTATACGGGGCGGTCCAGGGCGTGTGAGCAATCAGCCCCAGCATTTT. Translation: CASSIRGGPGRVSNQPQHF. Full variable domain (missing parts from reference TRBV19 and TRBJ1-5): DGGITQSPKYLFRKEGQNVTLSCEQNLNHDAMYWYRQDPGQGLRLIYYSQIVNDFQKGDIAEGYSVSREKKESFPLTVTSAQKNPTAFYLCASSIRGGPGRVSNQPQHFGDGTRLSIL.

The gene calls are TRBV5-1 and TRBJ1-6, with 8 bases that match TRBD1. Trimming took 1 base from V and 8 from J; bases not matched to a gene: 11. The CDR3 loop spans 17 amino acids. The V gene's germline CDR1 is SGHRS and CDR2 YFSETQ. CDR3 DNA: TGCGCCAGCAGCTTGTCCCCAGGACAGGGCATCGATTCACCCCTCCACTTT. Amino acid sequence: CASSLSPGQGIDSPLHF.

This chain joins TRBV11-1 and TRBJ2-7, with D possibly being TRBD1 or TRBD2 (5 bases each). Trimming left V 7 bases short and J 3 bases short, with 19 bases between. CDR1 is SGHAT, CDR2 FQDESV, per germline (reference sequence). CDR3 length: 15 amino acids. CDR3 residues: CASTLGPGEVYEQYF. CDR3 in DNA: TGTGCCAGCACTCTGGGGCCCGGGGAAGTCTACGAGCAGTACTTC. Looking up the rest from reference TRBV11-1 and TRBJ2-7 gives the full variable domain: EAEVAQSPRYKITEKSQAVAFWCDPISGHATLYWYRQILGQGPELLVQFQDESVVDDSQLPKDRFSAERLKGVDSTLKIQPAELGDSAMYLCASTLGPGEVYEQYFGPGTRLTVT.

V gene TRBV11-2 combines with J gene TRBJ2-4, with D unresolved. CDR3 length equals 15 residues. The V and J ends lost 5 bases and 3 bases respectively, with 14 bases between them. The germline V gene encodes CDR1 SGHAT and CDR2 FQNNGV. CDR3 region: CASSDHQGGKNIQYF. The DNA of the CDR3 is TGTGCCAGCAGCGATCACCAAGGCGGCAAAAACATTCAGTACTTC.

This chain links TRBV21-1 with TRBJ2-2. TRBV21-1 represents a pseudogene. This CDR3 comprises 13 residues. The DNA of the CDR3 is TGTGCCAGCAGCAAAGGGGGGTCCGGGGAGCTGTTTTTT. This gives the protein CASSKGGSGELFF.

The chain is built from TRBV7-8 and TRBJ1-2; 7 positions match TRBD1. V lost 4 bases and J lost 8; bases outside the gene matches: 19. Per the germline V gene, CDR1 is SGHVS and CDR2 is FQNEAQ. The CDR3 covers 17 residues. This chain's CDR3 is CASSSPPTRGILEGYTF. The CDR3 DNA sequence: TGTGCCAGCAGCTCCCCACCCACCAGGGGGATTCTAGAAGGCTACACCTTC.

CDR3 in amino acids: CASSAGPADRGKSSGNTIYF. For the CDR3, the DNA is TGTGCCAGCAGCGCAGGTCCCGCTGACAGGGGTAAATCCTCTGGAAACACCATATATTTT. This chain links TRBV9 with TRBJ1-3; 8 nucleotides agree with TRBD1. The CDR3 is 20 residues long. Per germline, CDR1 SGDLS and CDR2 YYNGEE. After removal of 3 bases from V and 0 bases from J, the junction contained 17 bases not matched to a gene.

This chain connects TRBV5-1 to TRBJ1-6; 9 bases are shared with TRBD1. This CDR3 is built from 15 residues. Germline lookup yields CDR1 SGHRS and CDR2 YFSETQ. The ends lost 1 base at V and 7 bases at J; junction bases unmatched: 3. In nucleotides, the CDR3 is TGCGCCAGCAGCTTGCTCGACAGGGGGAATTCACCCCTCCACTTT. Protein product: CASSLLDRGNSPLHF.

The chain links TRBV6-4 to TRBJ1-5; D is undetermined. V was cut by 3 bases and J by 0 bases, with 6 bases left in between. This CDR3 is built from 14 residues. The germline V gene encodes CDR1 MRHNA and CDR2 SNTAGT. In DNA, the CDR3 is TGTGCCAGCAGTGATCCTTATAGCAATCAGCCCCAGCATTTT. It specifies CASSDPYSNQPQHF.

The J gene is TRBJ2-4, the V gene TRBV7-3; D may be TRBD2 (6 bases). V was cut by 2 bases and J by 6 bases, with 11 bases left in between. CDR3 length: 14 amino acids. From germline, CDR1 is SGHTA and CDR2 FQGTGA. The CDR3 sequence is CASSLGGSGNIQYF. The DNA for the CDR3 is TGTGCCAGCAGCTTAGGAGGGTCTGGAAACATTCAGTACTTC. The full variable domain, rest sourced from reference TRBV7-3 and TRBJ2-4, is GAGVSQTPSNKVTEKGKYVELRCDPISGHTALYWYRQSLGQGPEFLIYFQGTGAADDSGLPNDRFFAVRPEGSVSTLKIQRTERGDSAVYLCASSLGGSGNIQYFGAGTRLSVL.

For this clone: Other DNA sequences of this sample code for an identical CDR3. The genes are TRBV28 and TRBJ1-6; 7 nucleotides agree with TRBD1. With V trimmed by 5 bases and J by 6 bases, 1 base remained unmatched. The CDR3 has 13 amino acids. Germline loops: CDR1 MDHEN, CDR2 SYDVKM. The CDR3 here is CASSRDSNSPLHF. CDR3 nucleotide sequence: TGTGCCAGCAGTCGGGACAGTAATTCACCCCTCCACTTT.

The chain carries TRBV24-1 and TRBJ1-1; tentatively, D is TRBD1 (5 bases). The germline V and J ends were trimmed by 6 bases and 3 bases, with 16 bases remaining between them. The germline CDR1 and CDR2 sequences are KGHDR and SFDVKD. The CDR3 extends over 15 amino acids. The CDR3 here is CATSMLMWGYTEAFF. CDR3 DNA: TGTGCCACCAGTATGCTCATGTGGGGGTACACTGAAGCTTTCTTT.

This chain uses TRBV28 with TRBJ2-7; D gene unclear. V was shortened by 3 bases and J by 0 bases, with 12 bases between the two germline ends. Germline V gene data show CDR1 as MDHEN and CDR2 as SYDVKM. The length of the CDR3 is 15 residues. CDR3 nucleotide sequence: TGTGCCAGCAGTTTGGAACAGCCGCTCTCCTACGAGCAGTACTTC. The encoded protein is CASSLEQPLSYEQYF.

The chain carries TRBV6-6 and TRBJ1-2; 7 bases align to TRBD1. Germline V CDR1 and CDR2: MNHNY, SVGAGI (reference sequence). J lost 5 bases, V lost 5 bases, and 11 bases had no gene match. The CDR3 runs 15 residues. The CDR3 region is CASSQLPGQRYGYTF. The CDR3, as DNA: TGTGCCAGCAGTCAACTACCGGGACAGCGATATGGCTACACCTTC.

The chain joins TRBV5-6 to TRBJ2-6; 7 nucleotides match TRBD1. J lost 2 bases, V lost 4 bases, and 12 bases had no gene match. From germline, CDR1 is SGHDT and CDR2 YYEEEE. The CDR3 extends over 18 amino acids. The CDR3 protein is CASSPRQGDTPGANVLTF. The CDR3 DNA sequence: TGTGCCAGCAGCCCTCGACAGGGAGATACTCCTGGGGCCAACGTCCTGACTTTC. The full variable domain, its missing parts supplied by reference TRBV5-6 and TRBJ2-6, is DAGVTQSPTHLIKTRGQQVTLRCSPKSGHDTVSWYQQALGQGPQFIFQYYEEEERQRGNFPDRFSGHQFPNYSSELNVNALLLGDSALYLCASSPRQGDTPGANVLTFGAGSRLTVL.

The rearrangement joins TRBV21-1 to TRBJ1-1; the table names TRBD1, a call not compared with the DNA. TRBV21-1 is shown as a pseudogene. There are 14 residues in the CDR3. The CDR3 loop reads CASTAHQENTEAFF. CDR3 coding DNA: TGTGCCAGCACCGCACATCAGGAGAACACTGAAGCTTTCTTT.

The rearrangement links TRBV6-2 or TRBV6-3 to TRBJ2-7; 9 bases are shared with TRBD2. Per germline, CDR1 MNHEY and CDR2 SVGEGT. CDR3 size: 16 residues. Trimming took 0 bases from V and 6 from J; bases not matched to a gene: 9. DNA of the CDR3: TGTGCCAGCAGTTACTCCGCGGCGGGAGGGGGGTTCGAGCAGTACTTC. Its translation is CASSYSAAGGGFEQYF.

This clone has a handful of counts. The rearrangement joins TRBV25-1 to TRBJ1-6; D not resolved. The CDR3 runs 14 residues. CDR1 MGHDK and CDR2 SYGVNS come from the germline V gene. V was cut by 5 bases and J by 6 bases, with 11 bases left in between. The chain's CDR3 is CASSMEQPNSPLHF. The CDR3, as DNA: TGTGCCAGCAGTATGGAACAGCCTAATTCACCCCTCCACTTT. The complete variable domain, with remaining parts taken from reference TRBV25-1 and TRBJ1-6, reads EADIYQTPRYLVIGTGKKITLECSQTMGHDKMYWYQQDPGMELHLIHYSYGVNSTEKGDLSSESTVSRIRTEHFPLTLESARPSHTSQYLCASSMEQPNSPLHFGNGTRLTVT.

In this sample, this clone turned up a few times. J is TRBJ2-2 and V is TRBV19, with 7 bases matching TRBD1. Germline CDR1 LNHDA, CDR2 SQIVND (reference sequence). The CDR3 has 17 residues. The V gene end was trimmed by 1 base and the J gene end by 7 bases; junction bases not matched to a gene: 12. The CDR3 DNA is TGTGCCAGTAGTATAGGCCCCGACAGGGTAAAAATCGGGGAGCTGTTTTTT. Translating it yields CASSIGPDRVKIGELFF.

In this sample, this clone turned up once. The gene calls are TRBV5-6 and TRBJ2-3; 8 bases fit TRBD2. The CDR3 runs to 15 residues. Losses at the gene ends were 5 bases for V and 2 bases for J; bases not matched to a gene: 7. CDR1 is SGHDT and CDR2 is YYEEEE in the germline V gene. The CDR3 coding sequence is TGTGCCAGCAGACTAAGCGGGGGACCCACAGATACGCAGTATTTT. Amino acid sequence: CASRLSGGPTDTQYF.

In this sample, this clone turned up a few times. The V gene is TRBV11-2, the J gene TRBJ2-7, with D tentatively TRBD1 (6 bases). The V end lost 1 base, the J end lost 5 bases, and 18 bases lay between the germline ends. The CDR3 is 16 residues long. Germline loops: CDR1 SGHAT, CDR2 FQNNGV. The CDR3 region has the DNA TGTGCCAGCAGCTTAGGCACAGGACAGTTCAGCGACGAGCAGTACTTC. It yields the protein CASSLGTGQFSDEQYF.

The chain joins TRBV5-1 to TRBJ1-2; a weak D match, TRBD1 (5 bases). Per the germline V gene, CDR1 is SGHRS and CDR2 is YFSETQ. The CDR3 consists of 14 residues. The V and J ends lost 6 bases and 3 bases respectively, with 15 bases between them. CDR3 sequence (DNA): TGCGCCAGCACCACGGGACCCAGTGACTATGGCTACACCTTC. This codes for CASTTGPSDYGYTF. Full variable domain (missing parts from reference TRBV5-1 and TRBJ1-2): KAGVTQTPRYLIKTRGQQVTLSCSPISGHRSVSWYQQTPGQGLQFLFEYFSETQRNKGNFPGRFSGRQFSNSRSEMNVSTLELGDSALYLCASTTGPSDYGYTFGSGTRLTVV.

The rearrangement joins TRBV3-1 (or the pseudogene TRBV3-2) to TRBJ2-2; D possibly corresponds to TRBD1 (5 bases). The germline gives CDR1 LGHDT, CDR2 YNNKEL (reference sequence). Trimming left V 0 bases short and J 4 bases short, with 27 bases between. The CDR3 length is 21 residues. The CDR3 here is CASSQDQGSWISWGGTGELFF. The DNA for the CDR3 is TGTGCCAGCAGCCAAGATCAGGGTTCATGGATTTCCTGGGGTGGCACCGGGGAGCTGTTTTTT.

CDR3 loop: CASSQPDRSGANVLTF. The DNA for the CDR3 is TGCGCCAGCAGCCAACCAGACAGGTCTGGGGCCAACGTCCTGACTTTC. The chain recombines TRBV4-1 with TRBJ2-6; a weak D match, TRBD1 (6 bases). The germline V gene has CDR1 MGHRA and CDR2 YSYEKL. The CDR3 is made up of 16 amino acids. The ends were cut back, 2 bases at V and 1 base at J, with 9 bases in the middle.

This sequence joins TRBV9 and TRBJ2-3; no clear D. Germline CDR1 is SGDLS and CDR2 is YYNGEE. Trimming removed 0 bases from V and 7 bases from J, with 18 bases in between. CDR3 length equals 16 residues. The CDR3 reads CASSVAPATHSHTQYF. Here the CDR3 DNA reads TGTGCCAGCAGCGTAGCGCCAGCCACACACAGTCATACGCAGTATTTT.

V and J are TRBV5-1 and TRBJ1-5, with 9 bases matching TRBD1. Germline CDR1 SGHRS, CDR2 YFSETQ. CDR3 size: 16 residues. With V trimmed by 0 bases and J by 4 bases, 5 bases remained unmatched. The chain's CDR3 is CASSLGGTGPNQPQHF. The DNA for the CDR3 is TGCGCCAGCAGCTTGGGGGGGACAGGGCCGAATCAGCCCCAGCATTTT.

The V and J genes are TRBV27 and TRBJ2-7; D might be TRBD1 (5 bases). Germline CDR1 and CDR2: MNHEY and SMNVEV (reference sequence). This CDR3 is 14 amino acids long. The ends were cut back, 3 bases at V and 2 bases at J, with 11 bases in the middle. CDR3 region: CASSFVDTTYEQYF. The CDR3 nucleotides read TGTGCCAGCAGTTTTGTGGACACAACCTACGAGCAGTACTTC.

This clone was seen once. The sample contains more than one DNA sequence encoding this CDR3. The CDR3 region has the DNA TGTGCCAGCAGCTTGAGGCAGGGGCCCTACGAGCAGTACTTC. This encodes CASSLRQGPYEQYF. This chain uses TRBV7-8 with TRBJ2-7, with a weak D call TRBD1 (6 bases). The CDR3 has 14 amino acids. Germline V lookup: CDR1 SGHVS, CDR2 FQNEAQ. The V end was cut by 3 bases, the J end by 2 bases, with 11 bases between.

The chain couples TRBV11-3 to TRBJ2-2; D call uncertain. V was clipped by 0 bases and J by 0 bases, with 5 bases between them. The CDR3 spans 15 residues. Germline lookup yields CDR1 SGHNT and CDR2 YENEEA. As DNA, the CDR3 is TGTGCCAGCAGCTTAGAGAACTCGAACACCGGGGAGCTGTTTTTT. This encodes CASSLENSNTGELFF.

The V call is TRBV6-5, the J call TRBJ1-5; 7 nucleotides match TRBD1. The junction had 10 bases not matched to a gene; V was cut back by 5 bases and J by 6 bases. Germline V CDR1 and CDR2: MNHEY, SVGAGI. CDR3 size: 15 residues. The CDR3 nucleotides read TGTGCCAGCAGTATGACAGGGAACGAAGTTCAGCCCCAGCATTTT. Residues: CASSMTGNEVQPQHF.

The V call is TRBV9, the J call TRBJ2-1, with a weak D call TRBD1 (7 bases). The germline V and J ends were trimmed by 3 bases and 5 bases, with 15 bases remaining between them. CDR1 is SGDLS, CDR2 YYNGEE, per germline. The CDR3 extends over 15 amino acids. CDR3 nucleotide sequence: TGTGCCAGCAGCGCACAGGGGAGGCGGCACAATGAGCAGTTCTTC. Protein: CASSAQGRRHNEQFF.